This entry is about one T cell receptor beta chain. Its antigen is unidentified. Sorted-subset replicate PCR reactions were performed with about 200 ng DNA, corresponding to 25,000 to 35,000 T cell genomes. The repertoire was sequenced with immunoSEQ multiplex PCR; TCRdb's copy has only in-frame clones and lacks some. The sample records about a million clones, around 77% being singletons. The J segment lost 1 base and the V segment lost 5 bases, leaving 6 bases of the junction unmatched. The CDR3 is made up of 15 amino acids. Looked up from germline, CDR1 is LGHNA and CDR2 is YNFKEQ. The entry originates in a study of shared clonotypes between healthy human individuals. On the study more broadly: Plates per donor: three CD4 naive, three CD4 memory, two CD8 naive, one CD8 memory.

Study-level points and caveats: Several donors shared approximately 5% of their naive CD4 clonotypes. A generally larger estimated richness was seen in naive subsets than in memory subsets.

The source is a man between 18 and 29 years old in good health. Some clones in this sample may be carry-over from other donors' samples. The chain couples TRBV4-2 to TRBJ2-7, with 9 positions matching TRBD1. The sequencing sample was made of memory CD4+ T cells from PBMCs. Subset reported: CD45RA-negative fraction. The DNA for the CDR3 is TGTGCCAGCAGCGGACAGGGGCGAGAGTCCTACGAGCAGTACTTC. Its protein product is CASSGQGRESYEQYF.